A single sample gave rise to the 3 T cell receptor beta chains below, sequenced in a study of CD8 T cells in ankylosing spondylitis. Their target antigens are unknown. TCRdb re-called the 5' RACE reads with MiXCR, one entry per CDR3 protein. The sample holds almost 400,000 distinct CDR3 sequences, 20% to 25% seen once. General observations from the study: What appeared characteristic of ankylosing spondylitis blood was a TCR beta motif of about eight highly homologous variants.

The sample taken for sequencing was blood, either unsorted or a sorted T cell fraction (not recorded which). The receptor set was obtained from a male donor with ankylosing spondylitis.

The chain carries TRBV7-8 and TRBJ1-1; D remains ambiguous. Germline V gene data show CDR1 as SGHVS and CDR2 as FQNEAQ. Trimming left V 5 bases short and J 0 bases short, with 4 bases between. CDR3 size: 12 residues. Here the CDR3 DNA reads TGTGCCAGCAGCCATCTGAACACTGAAGCTTTCTTT. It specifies CASSHLNTEAFF.

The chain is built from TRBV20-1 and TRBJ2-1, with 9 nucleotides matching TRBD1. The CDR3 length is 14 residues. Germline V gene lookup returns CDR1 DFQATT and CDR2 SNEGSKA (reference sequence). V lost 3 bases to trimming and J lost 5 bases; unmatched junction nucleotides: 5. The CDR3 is CSASGTGSHNEQFF. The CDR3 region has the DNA TGCAGTGCTAGCGGGACAGGGTCCCACAATGAGCAGTTCTTC.

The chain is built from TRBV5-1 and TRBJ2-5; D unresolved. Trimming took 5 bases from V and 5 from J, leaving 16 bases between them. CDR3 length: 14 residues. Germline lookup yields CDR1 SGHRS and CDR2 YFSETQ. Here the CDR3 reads CASSVGVASETQYF. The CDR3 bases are TGCGCCAGCAGTGTAGGTGTGGCTTCGGAGACCCAGTACTTC.